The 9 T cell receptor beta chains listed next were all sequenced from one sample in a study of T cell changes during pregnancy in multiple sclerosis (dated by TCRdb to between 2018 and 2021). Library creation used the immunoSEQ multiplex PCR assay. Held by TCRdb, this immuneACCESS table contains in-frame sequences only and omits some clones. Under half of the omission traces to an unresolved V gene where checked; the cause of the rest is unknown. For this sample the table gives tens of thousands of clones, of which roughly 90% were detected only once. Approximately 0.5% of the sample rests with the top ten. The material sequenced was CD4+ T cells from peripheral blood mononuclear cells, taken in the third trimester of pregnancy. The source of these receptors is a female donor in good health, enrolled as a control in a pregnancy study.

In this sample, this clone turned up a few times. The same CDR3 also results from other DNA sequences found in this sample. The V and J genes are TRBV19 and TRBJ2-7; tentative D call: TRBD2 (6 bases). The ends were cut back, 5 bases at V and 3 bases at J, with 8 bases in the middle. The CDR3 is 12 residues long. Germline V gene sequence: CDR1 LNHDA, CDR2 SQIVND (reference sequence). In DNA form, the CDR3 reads TGTGCCAGTAGTGGGGGAGGCTACGAGCAGTACTTC. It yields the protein CASSGGGYEQYF.

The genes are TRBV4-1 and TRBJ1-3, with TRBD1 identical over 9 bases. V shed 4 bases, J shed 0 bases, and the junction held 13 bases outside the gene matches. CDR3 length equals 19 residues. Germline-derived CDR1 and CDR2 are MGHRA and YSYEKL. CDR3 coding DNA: TGCGCCAGCAGCCCCCCTCCGGGGACAGGGACCCACTCTGGAAACACCATATATTTT. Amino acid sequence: CASSPPPGTGTHSGNTIYF.

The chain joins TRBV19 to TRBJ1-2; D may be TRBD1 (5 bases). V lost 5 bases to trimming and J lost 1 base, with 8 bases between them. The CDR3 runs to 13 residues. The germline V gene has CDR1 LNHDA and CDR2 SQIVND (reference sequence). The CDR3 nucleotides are TGTGCCAGTAGTCCCGGGGGTAACTATGGCTACACCTTC. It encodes CASSPGGNYGYTF.

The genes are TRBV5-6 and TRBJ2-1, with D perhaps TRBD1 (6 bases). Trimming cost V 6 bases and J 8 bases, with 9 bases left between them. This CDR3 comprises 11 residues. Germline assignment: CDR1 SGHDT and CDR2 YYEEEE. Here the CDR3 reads CASTEGDEQFF. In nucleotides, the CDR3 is TGTGCCAGCACCGAGGGGGATGAGCAGTTCTTC. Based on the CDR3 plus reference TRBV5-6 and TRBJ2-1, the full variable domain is DAGVTQSPTHLIKTRGQQVTLRCSPKSGHDTVSWYQQALGQGPQFIFQYYEEEERQRGNFPDRFSGHQFPNYSSELNVNALLLGDSALYLCASTEGDEQFFGPGTRLTVL.

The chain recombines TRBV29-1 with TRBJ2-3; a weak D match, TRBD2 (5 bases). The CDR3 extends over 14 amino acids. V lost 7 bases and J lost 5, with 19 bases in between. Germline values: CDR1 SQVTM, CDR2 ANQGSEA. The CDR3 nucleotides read TGCAGCGCCGGACTCGGTCAAGTAGGAGATACGCAGTATTTT. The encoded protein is CSAGLGQVGDTQYF.

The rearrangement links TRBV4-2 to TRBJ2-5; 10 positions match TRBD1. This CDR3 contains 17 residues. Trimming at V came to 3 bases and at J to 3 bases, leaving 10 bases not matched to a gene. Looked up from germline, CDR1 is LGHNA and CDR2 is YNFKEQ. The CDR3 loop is CASSQARQGAGEETQYF. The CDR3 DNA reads TGTGCCAGCAGCCAGGCCAGACAGGGGGCAGGGGAAGAGACCCAGTACTTC.

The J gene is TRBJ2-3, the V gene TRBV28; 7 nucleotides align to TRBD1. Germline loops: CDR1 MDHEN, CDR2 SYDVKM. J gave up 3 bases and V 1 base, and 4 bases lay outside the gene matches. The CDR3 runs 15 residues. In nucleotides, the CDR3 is TGTGCCAGCAGTTTATTGGGGACAGCTACAGATACGCAGTATTTT. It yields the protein CASSLLGTATDTQYF.

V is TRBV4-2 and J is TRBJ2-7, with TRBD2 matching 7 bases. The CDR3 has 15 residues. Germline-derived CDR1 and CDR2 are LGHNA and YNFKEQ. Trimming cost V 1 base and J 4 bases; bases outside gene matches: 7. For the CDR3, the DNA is TGTGCCAGCAGCCAAGCGGCTAGCGGTAAATACGAGCAGTACTTC. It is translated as CASSQAASGKYEQYF.

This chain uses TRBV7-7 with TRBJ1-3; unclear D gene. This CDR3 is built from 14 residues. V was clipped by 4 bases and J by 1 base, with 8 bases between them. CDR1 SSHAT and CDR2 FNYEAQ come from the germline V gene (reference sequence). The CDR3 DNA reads TGTGCCAGCAGCTCCGGACTTTCTGGAAACACCATATATTTT. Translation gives CASSSGLSGNTIYF.